The 9 T cell receptor beta chains presented below share a single source sample, sequenced in a study of blood T cell repertoires in COVID-19. Here immunoSEQ multiplex PCR was the method, and the copy in TCRdb shows in-frame clones only, minus some. In the table there are 140,000 to 150,000 clones, 75% to 85% of which are singletons. The sample comprised peripheral blood. The origin of the receptors is a man between 60 and 70 years old with active or convalescent COVID-19.

This clone has a count of ten or more. The gene calls are TRBV9 and TRBJ2-7, with TRBD1 matching 9 bases. Germline CDR1 reads SGDLS; CDR2 reads YYNGEE. The CDR3 totals 16 residues. With V trimmed by 4 bases and J by 5 bases, 13 bases remained unmatched. The DNA of the CDR3 is TGTGCCAGCAGCAAAGGCGGGGGACAGGGCCCTAACGAGCAGTACTTC. Its protein product is CASSKGGGQGPNEQYF.

This chain uses TRBV28 with TRBJ2-1; perhaps TRBD2 as D (6 bases). Trimming left V 5 bases short and J 6 bases short, with 20 bases between. The V gene's germline CDR1 is MDHEN and CDR2 SYDVKM. This CDR3 comprises 16 residues. The CDR3 nucleotides read TGTGCCAGCAGTCTAACAGTTTCCGGGACTGGCAATGAGCAGTTCTTC. Translated, it gives CASSLTVSGTGNEQFF.

To note about this clone: A read error may produce the germline difference seen at one junction end. This chain uses TRBV28 with TRBJ1-1; no definite D call. CDR3 length: 13 residues. Looked up from germline, CDR1 is MDHEN and CDR2 is SYDVKM. The CDR3 DNA sequence: TGTGCCAGCAGTGAAACTCTGAAAACTGAAGCTTTCTTT. It yields the protein CASSETLKTEAFF. Looking up the rest from reference TRBV28 and TRBJ1-1 gives the full variable domain: DVKVTQSSRYLVKRTGEKVFLECVQDMDHENMFWYRQDPGLGLRLIYFSYDVKMKEKGDIPEGYSVSREKKERFSLILESASTNQTSMYLCASSETLKTEAFFGQGTRLTVV.

With regard to this clone: This sample includes further DNA sequences coding for the same CDR3. The chain carries TRBV29-1 and TRBJ2-7; D is uncertain. Germline CDR1 is SQVTM and CDR2 is ANQGSEA. Trimming stripped 4 bases from V and 1 base from J, with 5 bases between. The CDR3 sequence is 11 residues long. The CDR3 DNA reads TGCAGCGTTGCCAGTTCCTACGAGCAGTACTTC. The encoded protein is CSVASSYEQYF.

In this sample, this clone turned up a few times. The rearrangement joins TRBV30 to TRBJ2-1; D ambiguous. The CDR3 is made up of 11 amino acids. V was clipped by 2 bases and J by 6 bases, with 5 bases between them. The germline V gene has CDR1 GTSNPN and CDR2 SVGIG (reference sequence). CDR3: CAWSSINEQFF. CDR3 nucleotides: TGTGCCTGGAGTTCTATCAATGAGCAGTTCTTC.

The chain has TRBV28 and TRBJ2-5; maybe TRBD2 (5 bases). Germline assignment: CDR1 MDHEN and CDR2 SYDVKM. V was pared by 7 bases and J by 0 bases, with 12 bases between. CDR3 length equals 14 residues. CDR3 residues: CASIGSADQETQYF. The DNA of the CDR3 is TGTGCCAGCATCGGTAGCGCGGACCAAGAGACCCAGTACTTC.

This chain connects TRBV10-3 to TRBJ2-2; TRBD2 matches at 9 bases. Germline trimming cut 6 bases from V and 1 base from J; bases unmatched to any gene: 0. The germline gives CDR1 ENHRY, CDR2 SYGVKD. CDR3 length equals 14 residues. CDR3 nucleotide sequence: TGTGCCATCAGGACTAGCGGGAACACCGGGGAGCTGTTTTTT. It yields the protein CAIRTSGNTGELFF.

V usage is TRBV19 and J usage is TRBJ2-3; 10 bases align to TRBD2. The V and J ends lost 9 bases and 4 bases, in that order; junction bases with no gene match: 16. Looked up from germline, CDR1 is LNHDA and CDR2 is SQIVND (reference sequence). The CDR3 loop spans 17 amino acids. This CDR3 is CASRGASGSSRADTQYF. CDR3 nucleotides: TGTGCCAGCCGAGGGGCTAGCGGGAGTTCCCGAGCAGATACGCAGTATTTT. The whole variable domain, remainder taken from reference TRBV19 and TRBJ2-3, is DGGITQSPKYLFRKEGQNVTLSCEQNLNHDAMYWYRQDPGQGLRLIYYSQIVNDFQKGDIAEGYSVSREKKESFPLTVTSAQKNPTAFYLCASRGASGSSRADTQYFGPGTRLTVL.

This clone was counted a single time. The chain uses TRBV29-1 and TRBJ2-1; 8 positions agree with TRBD1. Per the germline V gene, CDR1 is SQVTM and CDR2 is ANQGSEA. The CDR3 loop spans 17 amino acids. V shed 4 bases, J shed 7 bases, and the junction held 18 bases outside the gene matches. The CDR3 reads CSVGSGPRDRRGNEQFF. Written as DNA, the CDR3 is TGCAGCGTTGGATCGGGTCCCCGGGACAGGAGGGGGAATGAGCAGTTCTTC.